This TCR beta chain was profiled in a study of blood T cell repertoires in COVID-19. Study at large: COVID-19 samples collected from the United States, Italy and Spain covered acute and convalescent phases.

Cohorts were determined from participant-reported clinical history. In the 2 weeks before study entry, exposed participants met a COVID-19 case, which was PCR-confirmed or clinician-diagnosed. Original methodology: The authors estimated nucleated cell counts from reference gene primer amplification. The table came from immunoSEQ multiplex PCR; TCRdb's copy has only in-frame clones and leaves some out. D and trimming come from the DNA, and the V and J calls and clone size come from that table. The sample consists of some 240,000 clones, roughly 85% of them appearing once. CDR3 length: 16 amino acids. Deletions cut 2 bases from V and 0 bases from J, with 12 bases between. Germline lookup yields CDR1 SGDLS and CDR2 YYNGEE.

The chain recombines TRBV9 with TRBJ1-3; D may be TRBD1 (5 bases). The source is a woman in her 50s who had been exposed to COVID-19. The material sequenced was PBMCs or T cells enriched from blood (not recorded which). The CDR3 DNA sequence: TGTGCCAGCAGCGTCAGCGGGGCATCCTCTGGAAACACCATATATTTT. It encodes CASSVSGASSGNTIYF.